This TCR beta chain was captured in a study of breast tumors, draining lymph nodes, adjacent tissues. Samples came from axillary lymph nodes draining the breast cancer. TCRdb reprocessed the multiplex PCR reads via MiXCR and lists one record per CDR3 protein. The data show tens of thousands of distinct CDR3 sequences, approximately 19% seen once. The ends lost 0 bases at V and 4 bases at J; junction bases unmatched: 8. This CDR3 has 17 residues. Per germline, CDR1 MGHRA and CDR2 YSYEKL. At least ten counts were recorded for this clonotype. The specimen sequenced was axillary lymph node tissue. The chain recombines TRBV4-1 with TRBJ2-3, with 9 bases fitting TRBD2. The TCR was taken from a female donor with breast cancer. Some clones in this sample may be carry-over from other donors' samples. The DNA for the CDR3 is TGCGCCAGCAGCCAAGATGCGGGGGGGGAAGGGGCAGATACGCAGTATTTT. Translating it yields CASSQDAGGEGADTQYF.